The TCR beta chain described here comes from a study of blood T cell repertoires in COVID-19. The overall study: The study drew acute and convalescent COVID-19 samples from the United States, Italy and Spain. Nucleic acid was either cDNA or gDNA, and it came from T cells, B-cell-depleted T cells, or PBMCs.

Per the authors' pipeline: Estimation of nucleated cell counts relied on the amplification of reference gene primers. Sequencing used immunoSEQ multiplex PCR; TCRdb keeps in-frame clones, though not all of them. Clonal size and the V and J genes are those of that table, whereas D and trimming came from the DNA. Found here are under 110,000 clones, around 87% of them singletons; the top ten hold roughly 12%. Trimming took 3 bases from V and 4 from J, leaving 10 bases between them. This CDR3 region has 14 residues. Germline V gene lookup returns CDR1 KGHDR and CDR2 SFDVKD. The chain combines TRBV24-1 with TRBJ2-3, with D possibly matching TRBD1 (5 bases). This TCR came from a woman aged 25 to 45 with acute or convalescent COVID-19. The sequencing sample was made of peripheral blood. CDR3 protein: CATSDLLGPDTQYF. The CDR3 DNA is TGTGCCACCAGTGATCTCCTGGGGCCAGATACGCAGTATTTT.